This passage covers 22 T cell receptor beta chains from one sample sequenced in a study of lymphopenia after photon versus proton radiotherapy. TCRdb's copy holds only in-frame clones and misses some; the assay was immunoSEQ multiplex PCR. Among fewer than 65,000 clones listed, around 88% were seen once. The material was peripheral blood, obtained from a patient treated with photon-based radiotherapy. These receptors were obtained from a man in his forties or fifties with gastric cancer.

The chain couples TRBV5-1 to TRBJ1-1; TRBD1 matches at 7 bases. CDR1 and CDR2 from the germline V gene are SGHRS and YFSETQ. The trim removed 2 bases at V and 5 bases at J, leaving 6 bases unmatched. The CDR3 is 14 residues long. In DNA form, the CDR3 reads TGCGCCAGCAGCTTAGACAGGGCTGGGACTGAAGCTTTCTTT. It specifies CASSLDRAGTEAFF.

This clone was seen only a few times. This chain uses TRBV19 with TRBJ2-7; D unresolved. Trimming shortened V by 3 bases and J by 2 bases, and 5 bases separated the two germline ends. The CDR3 is 12 residues long. CDR1 is LNHDA and CDR2 is SQIVND in the germline V gene (reference sequence). In DNA, the CDR3 is TGTGCCAGTAGTATGTCCCCCTACGAGCAGTACTTC. This translates into CASSMSPYEQYF.

V usage is TRBV9 and J usage is TRBJ2-5; a possible D gene is TRBD2 (7 bases). With 0 bases removed from V and 3 bases from J, the gap between germline ends came to 18 bases. CDR1 is SGDLS, CDR2 YYNGEE, per germline. The length of the CDR3 is 17 residues. CDR3 nucleotides: TGTGCCAGCAGCGTAGGGAGGGCTCGGGGGGCCAAAGAGACCCAGTACTTC. Translating it yields CASSVGRARGAKETQYF.

For this clone: Sequence at one end of the junction differs from germline and may be a read error. The chain recombines TRBV27 with TRBJ1-6; D is perhaps TRBD1 (5 bases). Germline lookup yields CDR1 MNHEY and CDR2 SMNVEV (reference sequence). The CDR3 totals 15 residues. The CDR3 spells CASSLGQGINSPLYF. CDR3 coding DNA: TGTGCCAGCAGTTTAGGTCAGGGAATTAATTCACCCCTCTACTTT.

The genes are TRBV30 and TRBJ1-6; a possible D gene is TRBD1 (6 bases). This CDR3 is 14 amino acids long. The V end was cut by 5 bases, the J end by 4 bases, with 12 bases between. Germline V gives CDR1 GTSNPN, CDR2 SVGIG (reference sequence). The CDR3 sequence: CAWVRDTYNSPLHF. In DNA, the CDR3 is TGTGCCTGGGTGCGGGACACATATAATTCACCCCTCCACTTT.

This sequence joins TRBV18 and TRBJ2-5, with a tentative D call TRBD2 (6 bases). V lost 3 bases and J lost 4, with 18 bases in between. The CDR3 is 16 amino acids. CDR1 and CDR2 (germline): KGHSH, LQKENI. CDR3 bases: TGTGCCAGCTCACCGACTTGGGGGGATGCGGCAGAGACCCAGTACTTC. This codes for CASSPTWGDAAETQYF.

The rearrangement links TRBV5-6 to TRBJ1-6; D may be TRBD1 (5 bases). Per germline, CDR1 SGHDT and CDR2 YYEEEE. V gave up 0 bases and J gave up 8 bases, with 12 bases separating them. The CDR3 is 15 residues long. In nucleotides, the CDR3 is TGTGCCAGCAGCTTGGCCCCCAGGGCCGATTCACCCCTCCACTTT. Its protein product is CASSLAPRADSPLHF.

The chain employs TRBV4-2 and TRBJ1-1, with no clear D. The germline gives CDR1 LGHNA, CDR2 YNFKEQ. V lost 7 bases, J lost 5 bases, and 14 bases lay in between. This CDR3 region has 13 residues. The CDR3 is CASTTWGGTEAFF. As DNA, the CDR3 is TGTGCCAGCACCACCTGGGGAGGGACTGAAGCTTTCTTT.

This chain uses TRBV6-1 with TRBJ1-6, with D tentatively TRBD1 (6 bases). Germline V lookup: CDR1 MNHNS, CDR2 SASEGT. The V gene lost 8 bases and the J gene lost 8 bases, with 16 bases spanning the gap. The CDR3 covers 14 residues. The chain's CDR3 is CASGPGGSDSPLHF. As DNA, the CDR3 is TGTGCCAGCGGGCCGGGGGGCTCGGATTCACCCCTCCACTTT.

The chain links TRBV18 to TRBJ1-1, with D unclear. Deletions cut 1 base from V and 8 bases from J, with 14 bases between. This CDR3 is built from 14 residues. CDR1 is KGHSH and CDR2 is LQKENI in the germline V gene. The CDR3 coding sequence is TGTGCCAGCTCACCACAGGGTGCACTCGGGGAAGCTTTCTTT. Its protein product is CASSPQGALGEAFF.

V gene TRBV15 combines with J gene TRBJ1-3; the D is unclear. Trimming removed 8 bases at V and 3 bases at J, with 20 bases between. The germline CDR1 and CDR2 sequences are LNHNV and YYDKDF (reference sequence). This CDR3 comprises 16 residues. The chain's CDR3 is CATAYSGWDHGNTIYF. The CDR3, as DNA: TGTGCCACCGCCTATTCCGGGTGGGATCATGGAAACACCATATATTTT. The whole variable domain, remainder taken from reference TRBV15 and TRBJ1-3, is DAMVIQNPRYQVTQFGKPVTLSCSQTLNHNVMYWYQQKSSQAPKLLFHYYDKDFNNEADTPDNFQSRRPNTSFCFLDIRSPGLGDTAMYLCATAYSGWDHGNTIYFGEGSWLTVV.

V gene TRBV2 combines with J gene TRBJ1-4, with TRBD1 matching over 7 bases. This CDR3 is 15 amino acids long. V lost 6 bases to trimming and J lost 3 bases; unmatched junction nucleotides: 7. The V gene's germline CDR1 is SNHLY and CDR2 FYNNEI. The CDR3 DNA follows: TGTGCCAGCAGGACTGGGACAGCCCCTAATGAAAAACTGTTTTTT. Encoded protein: CASRTGTAPNEKLFF.

The V and J genes are TRBV7-8 and TRBJ2-3; 13 nucleotides line up with TRBD2. Looked up from germline, CDR1 is SGHVS and CDR2 is FQNEAQ. The CDR3 runs 17 residues. Unmatched junction bases numbered 3, after V lost 0 bases and J lost 3 bases. The CDR3, as DNA: TGTGCCAGCAGCTTAGCGGGGACTAGCGGGGCGACAGATACGCAGTATTTT. Protein sequence: CASSLAGTSGATDTQYF. Full variable domain (rest looked up from reference TRBV7-8 and TRBJ2-3): GAGVSQSPRYKVAKRGQDVALRCDPISGHVSLFWYQQALGQGPEFLTYFQNEAQLDKSGLPSDRFFAERPEGSVSTLKIQRTQQEDSAVYLCASSLAGTSGATDTQYFGPGTRLTVL.

The gene calls are TRBV5-4 and TRBJ1-2; weak D call: TRBD1 (5 bases). The CDR3 is 14 residues long. Germline lookup yields CDR1 SGHNT and CDR2 YYREEE (reference sequence). Trimming took 4 bases from V and 6 from J, leaving 16 bases between them. The CDR3 sequence is CASSLSWGSNGYTF. CDR3 coding DNA: TGTGCCAGCAGCCTGTCGTGGGGGAGTAATGGCTACACCTTC.

The chain combines TRBV7-8 with TRBJ2-5; TRBD2 might be the D (5 bases). Germline V lookup: CDR1 SGHVS, CDR2 FQNEAQ. The ends were cut back, 5 bases at V and 1 base at J, with 8 bases in the middle. The CDR3 totals 13 residues. Written as DNA, the CDR3 is TGTGCCAGCAGCCTGGGAGTCCAAGAGACCCAGTACTTC. It specifies CASSLGVQETQYF.

V is TRBV4-2 and J is TRBJ2-7, with 11 nucleotides matching TRBD2. The CDR3 length is 18 residues. After removal of 1 base from V and 0 bases from J, the junction contained 8 bases not matched to a gene. In germline, CDR1 is LGHNA, CDR2 YNFKEQ. CDR3 region: CASSQVLAGGTGSYEQYF. For the CDR3, the DNA is TGTGCCAGCAGCCAAGTTCTAGCGGGGGGAACTGGCTCCTACGAGCAGTACTTC.

The chain links TRBV2 to TRBJ2-2, with D possibly being TRBD1 (5 bases). Germline CDR1 reads SNHLY; CDR2 reads FYNNEI. This CDR3 spans 14 amino acids. Trimming pared 4 bases from V and 3 bases from J, leaving 9 bases between. This CDR3 is CASSGDSYTGELFF. In DNA form, the CDR3 reads TGTGCCAGCAGTGGAGACAGCTACACCGGGGAGCTGTTTTTT.

This chain connects TRBV9 to TRBJ1-6; the D gene is possibly TRBD1 (6 bases). Germline assignment: CDR1 SGDLS and CDR2 YYNGEE. The CDR3 is 17 amino acids. Trimming took 4 bases from V and 8 from J, leaving 22 bases between them. The CDR3 region is CASSQGQSPGSYSPLHF. The CDR3 DNA follows: TGTGCCAGCAGCCAAGGACAGTCTCCTGGGTCCTATTCACCCCTCCACTTT.

This chain links TRBV30 with TRBJ1-4, with 7 bases that match TRBD1. The CDR3 contains 12 residues. CDR1 and CDR2 from the germline V gene are GTSNPN and SVGIG (reference sequence). V trimming: 1 base; J trimming: 10 bases; junction bases outside the gene matches: 3. CDR3 residues: CAWSGQGGKLFF. In DNA, the CDR3 is TGTGCCTGGAGTGGACAGGGCGGAAAACTGTTTTTT.

The chain has TRBV6-5 and TRBJ1-1, with D perhaps matching TRBD1 (5 bases). Per the germline V gene, CDR1 is MNHEY and CDR2 is SVGAGI. The CDR3 is 16 amino acids. V was trimmed by 4 bases and J by 0 bases, leaving 15 bases between them. In DNA, the CDR3 is TGTGCCAGCAGTTCATTGGACGGACAATTGAACACTGAAGCTTTCTTT. The encoded protein is CASSSLDGQLNTEAFF.

This chain joins TRBV19 and TRBJ2-1; TRBD1 matches at 7 bases. Germline V lookup: CDR1 LNHDA, CDR2 SQIVND (reference sequence). Trimming removed 5 bases from V and 9 bases from J; junction bases left unmatched: 13. The CDR3 consists of 15 residues. The CDR3 coding sequence is TGTGCCAGTAGTCCCCCGGACAGGATGGGTAGTGAGCAGTTCTTC. Translated: CASSPPDRMGSEQFF.

This chain joins TRBV2 and TRBJ2-7; the D gene is possibly TRBD1 (5 bases). The ends were cut back, 7 bases at V and 4 bases at J, with 14 bases in the middle. Germline loops: CDR1 SNHLY, CDR2 FYNNEI. CDR3 length equals 13 residues. CDR3: CASTAPQGYEQYF. In DNA, the CDR3 is TGTGCCAGCACCGCCCCCCAGGGATACGAGCAGTACTTC.